This entry lists 19 T cell receptor beta chains sequenced from one sample in a study of blood T cell repertoires in COVID-19. The assay was immunoSEQ multiplex PCR, and TCRdb's table has in-frame clones only and misses some. Among roughly 150,000 clones listed, approximately 84% were seen once. Source material: peripheral blood. These receptors were collected from a woman older than 75 with acute or convalescent COVID-19.

V is TRBV28 and J is TRBJ1-2; D remains unclear. The germline gives CDR1 MDHEN, CDR2 SYDVKM. Trimming cost V 6 bases and J 12 bases, with 23 bases left between them. The CDR3 consists of 14 residues. CDR3 coding DNA: TGTGCCAGCAGCCTTACGGCCGGGATGAGGAGCAACACCTTC. This translates into CASSLTAGMRSNTF.

V and J are TRBV7-3 and TRBJ2-1; D is undetermined. Looked up from germline, CDR1 is SGHTA and CDR2 is FQGTGA. V gave up 5 bases and J gave up 9 bases, with 11 bases separating them. The CDR3 totals 12 residues. The CDR3 nucleotides read TGTGCCAGCAGCCCCAGTCGGGTTGAGCAGTTCTTC. It encodes CASSPSRVEQFF.

V and J are TRBV6-5 and TRBJ2-1; no firm D call. The CDR3 has 16 residues. Deletions cut 4 bases from V and 0 bases from J, with 13 bases between. Germline CDR1 and CDR2: MNHEY and SVGAGI. The CDR3 region has the DNA TGTGCCAGCAGTTCCCTTTTACCCAGCTCCTACAATGAGCAGTTCTTC. Translation: CASSSLLPSSYNEQFF.

V usage is TRBV28 and J usage is TRBJ2-1, with 9 bases identical to TRBD1. Trimming removed 3 bases from V and 5 bases from J; junction bases left unmatched: 8. Germline V gene lookup returns CDR1 MDHEN and CDR2 SYDVKM. This CDR3 contains 16 residues. The CDR3 loop reads CASSFIGTGQNNEQFF. For the CDR3, the DNA is TGTGCCAGCAGTTTTATCGGGACAGGGCAAAACAATGAGCAGTTCTTC.

The chain carries TRBV6-5 and TRBJ1-4; 9 nucleotides agree with TRBD1. Germline lookup yields CDR1 MNHEY and CDR2 SVGAGI. V was clipped by 0 bases and J by 6 bases; unmatched bases: 2. The CDR3 sequence is 15 residues long. Here the CDR3 reads CASSYSNRGHEKLFF. The CDR3 bases are TGTGCCAGCAGTTACTCAAACAGGGGGCATGAAAAACTGTTTTTT.

CDR3 sequence reads: CASSQQGYNEQFF. CDR3 DNA sequence: TGTGCCAGCAGCCAACAGGGATACAATGAGCAGTTCTTC. The genes are TRBV7-8 and TRBJ2-1; D is perhaps TRBD1 (6 bases). The germline V gene has CDR1 SGHVS and CDR2 FQNEAQ. This CDR3 has 13 residues. Trimming shortened V by 5 bases and J by 4 bases, and 9 bases separated the two germline ends.

The rearrangement links TRBV28 to TRBJ2-4; 7 positions match TRBD1. V gave up 2 bases and J gave up 5 bases; unmatched junction bases: 0. There are 13 residues in the CDR3. Germline-derived CDR1 and CDR2 are MDHEN and SYDVKM. CDR3 protein: CASSLQGENIQYF. The DNA of the CDR3 is TGTGCCAGCAGTTTACAGGGGGAAAACATTCAGTACTTC.

This rearrangement joins TRBV3-1 (or the pseudogene TRBV3-2) to TRBJ1-2; TRBD1 matches at 8 bases. The CDR3 extends over 15 amino acids. Germline lookup yields CDR1 LGHDT and CDR2 YNNKEL (reference sequence). The V and J ends lost 1 base and 4 bases, in that order; junction bases with no gene match: 5. The DNA for the CDR3 is TGTGCCAGCAGCCAAGTAGACAGGGGTGGCTATGGCTACACCTTC. It is translated as CASSQVDRGGYGYTF.

Note on this clone: At the DNA level, this CDR3 is encoded by other sequences in the same sample as well. The chain is built from TRBV5-1 and TRBJ1-5; TRBD1 agrees at 11 bases. There are 17 residues in the CDR3. J gave up 0 bases and V 4 bases, and 6 bases lay outside the gene matches. The V gene's germline CDR1 is SGHRS and CDR2 YFSETQ. CDR3 protein: CASSPGQGGYSNQPQHF. The CDR3 DNA follows: TGCGCCAGCAGCCCGGGACAGGGGGGATATAGCAATCAGCCCCAGCATTTT.

This chain joins TRBV27 and TRBJ1-2, with no clear D. This CDR3 is built from 13 residues. V lost 2 bases and J 1 base, leaving 5 bases between the germline ends. Germline lookup yields CDR1 MNHEY and CDR2 SMNVEV (reference sequence). The CDR3 spells CASSLAGNYGYTF. CDR3 sequence (DNA): TGTGCCAGCAGTTTAGCCGGTAACTATGGCTACACCTTC.

This CDR3 is CASSPQPQGNGSPLHF. CDR3 sequence (DNA): TGTGCCAGCTCACCACAGCCCCAGGGAAATGGTTCACCCCTCCACTTT. This rearrangement joins TRBV18 to TRBJ1-6, with D perhaps matching TRBD1 (5 bases). Trimming took off 1 base at V and 9 bases at J, with 16 bases between the two ends. The CDR3 totals 16 residues. The germline V gene encodes CDR1 KGHSH and CDR2 LQKENI.

The chain is built from TRBV5-1 and TRBJ1-4; 8 bases fit TRBD1. This CDR3 is 17 amino acids long. After removal of 6 bases from V and 1 base from J, the junction contained 11 bases not matched to a gene. Germline lookup yields CDR1 SGHRS and CDR2 YFSETQ. CDR3 DNA sequence: TGCGCCAGCACCCAAGGCTACAGGGGGATAACTAATGAAAAACTGTTTTTT. It encodes CASTQGYRGITNEKLFF. Filled out from reference TRBV5-1 and TRBJ1-4, the complete variable domain reads KAGVTQTPRYLIKTRGQQVTLSCSPISGHRSVSWYQQTPGQGLQFLFEYFSETQRNKGNFPGRFSGRQFSNSRSEMNVSTLELGDSALYLCASTQGYRGITNEKLFFGSGTQLSVL.

The chain's CDR3 is CASSLSQTGELFF. The CDR3 DNA reads as TGTGCCAGCAGCTTATCACAGACCGGGGAGCTGTTTTTT. This chain joins TRBV11-2 and TRBJ2-2; no reliable D call. This CDR3 is 13 amino acids long. V lost 2 bases and J lost 5, with 6 bases in between. Germline CDR1 is SGHAT and CDR2 is FQNNGV.

CDR3: CASRPTGAIEKLFF. Written as DNA, the CDR3 is TGCGCCAGCAGGCCCACAGGGGCCATTGAAAAACTGTTTTTT. The rearrangement joins TRBV5-1 to TRBJ1-4; 7 bases fit TRBD1. In germline, CDR1 is SGHRS, CDR2 YFSETQ. The V gene end was trimmed by 5 bases and the J gene end by 7 bases; junction bases not matched to a gene: 8. The CDR3 is 14 residues long.

The chain combines TRBV6-4 with TRBJ2-7; D may be TRBD1 (6 bases). CDR1 and CDR2 (germline): MRHNA, SNTAGT. The length of the CDR3 is 17 residues. Trimming removed 6 bases at V and 0 bases at J, with 21 bases between. This chain's CDR3 is CASSLRKQGRSSYEQYF. The CDR3 DNA reads as TGTGCCAGCAGCCTCCGGAAACAGGGACGAAGCTCCTACGAGCAGTACTTC.

The rearrangement joins TRBV5-1 to TRBJ1-6; 10 bases agree with TRBD1. The CDR3 extends over 16 amino acids. Trimming at V came to 4 bases and at J to 10 bases, leaving 11 bases not matched to a gene. CDR1 and CDR2 from the germline V gene are SGHRS and YFSETQ. CDR3 DNA sequence: TGCGCCAGCAGCGTATCCGGGACAGGGGCGATCTCACCCCTCCACTTT. Amino acids: CASSVSGTGAISPLHF. The full variable domain, rest sourced from reference TRBV5-1 and TRBJ1-6, is KAGVTQTPRYLIKTRGQQVTLSCSPISGHRSVSWYQQTPGQGLQFLFEYFSETQRNKGNFPGRFSGRQFSNSRSEMNVSTLELGDSALYLCASSVSGTGAISPLHFGNGTRLTVT.

The chain uses TRBV27 and TRBJ1-6; TRBD1 might be the D (6 bases). The CDR3 has 13 amino acids. Germline V lookup: CDR1 MNHEY, CDR2 SMNVEV (reference sequence). Trimming shortened V by 4 bases and J by 14 bases, and 15 bases separated the two germline ends. The CDR3 region is CASSSTGSETLHF. CDR3 sequence (DNA): TGTGCCAGCAGTTCAACAGGGAGTGAAACCCTCCACTTT.

The chain couples TRBV6-5 to TRBJ1-5; 7 bases map to TRBD1. This CDR3 has 13 residues. The germline V gene has CDR1 MNHEY and CDR2 SVGAGI. With V trimmed by 7 bases and J by 4 bases, 4 bases remained unmatched. DNA for the CDR3: TGTGCCAGCATGGGACAGACTAATCAGCCCCAGCATTTT. Encoded protein: CASMGQTNQPQHF.

The V gene is TRBV6-2 or TRBV6-3, the J gene TRBJ1-1; 7 bases match TRBD1. J was trimmed by 4 bases and V by 6 bases; bases with no gene match: 8. Germline V gene sequence: CDR1 MNHEY, CDR2 SVGEGT. The CDR3 spans 14 residues. The CDR3 region is CASSLQGRLTEAFF. CDR3 DNA sequence: TGTGCCAGCAGCCTACAGGGGAGGCTCACTGAAGCTTTCTTT.